This T cell receptor beta chain derives from a study of cytomegalovirus exposure and HLA in healthy donors (dated by TCRdb to the late 2010s). A note on the overall study: An earlier analysis of some 600 of the donors reported 276 Gb of sequence data and around 100 million unique TCR beta sequences obtained from about 200 million T cells. An early release that covered about 600 HLA-typed donors contained about 300 gigabases of sequencing data and roughly 84 million unique TCR sequences. Among the approximately 430 genotyped donors, around 81% belonged to the genetic ancestry cluster associated with self-reported Caucasian donors. The study aimed to test whether signatures of past pathogen exposure could be identified by cataloging public T cell receptors. The study profiled the T cell repertoires of 666 subjects by immunosequencing and related them to cytomegalovirus serostatus. In addition to the first cohort of about 650 subjects, a separate validation cohort of about 120 different subjects was used. To predict cytomegalovirus infection status, the study combined high-throughput TCR immunosequencing, statistical association of individual TCRs with disease status, and machine learning. To study patterns of TCR occurrence, a later analysis re-analyzed previously published TCR beta repertoires from 666 donors and added high-resolution HLA genotyping. Rather than drawing on any new phenotypic data, the later analysis identified candidate immune exposures from TCR beta sequences and the way those sequences occurred across donors. An earlier analysis of roughly 600 of the donors used high-throughput TCR beta sequencing to judge whether each TCR beta V gene segment behaved as functional or pseudogenic. Alongside the repertoire data, information on donor age, sex, ethnicity and CMV serostatus was compiled. A later genetic analysis took genome-wide SNP genotypes for about 55% of the roughly 670 donors and used that subset as a discovery cohort. Every repertoire in the discovery cohort had been generated on one and the same sequencing platform. Both class I and class II loci were covered by HLA typing, at four-digit resolution. Typing coverage differed by locus: A, B, C, DRB1 and DQB1 were typed in roughly 629-630 donors, DQA1 in 522, DPA1 in around 600, and DPB1 in just under 480. Roughly five DR-DQ haplotypes were handled as single units for association and clustering because linkage in the cohort was strong. Among 300 to 450 genotyped donors of the cohort, an average of around 240,000 unique TCR beta nucleotide sequences were sequenced per donor, 15% to 20% of them non-productive. Results and caveats for the whole study, not just this receptor: A group of highly shared sequence variants was considered likely to be a technical artifact of the sequencing pipeline. Immune exposure information for the cohort was limited to CMV serostatus. Because HLA typing was unavailable for some donors at each locus, only the typed subset was used in association tests. The presence/absence analyses assumed that sequencing depth was roughly uniform across donors, and that assumption may not be true. According to the authors, the approach could potentially be generalized to other disease states and immunological phenotypes. While some public TCRs were present in many individuals, most TCR sequences turned up only very rarely across donors. Because counts were too low, about 18 rarely observed V segments, including chromosome 9 orphons, were excluded from the earlier analysis of 587 of the donors. In a later analysis, TCR association rates were found to vary across HLA loci, with the most associated TCRs seen for DRB1 alleles and the fewest for HLA-C alleles. According to a later genetic analysis, donors in an Asian-associated ancestry cluster had fewer N-insertions in productive TCRs than the approximately 700-donor mean. Some IMGT-functional V segments, including TRBV6-2 and TRBV6-3, could not be told apart with the 87-base-pair reads, so those segments were excluded. When HLA alleles, especially DR and DQ, strongly co-occurred, TCR associations were difficult to assign to individual alleles. A further reported finding was that TCR beta sequences accurately predicted the HLA-A and HLA-B alleles for most subjects in the first cohort. Correlated functional status among segregating V segments might be attributable to linkage disequilibrium, but an unknown experimental factor could not be ruled out. In a later analysis, HLA-associated TCR beta chains were found to be more clonally expanded and to have lower generation probabilities than equally common non-associated chains. Several of the top co-occurrence clusters appeared to be linked to parvovirus B19, influenza, CMV and Epstein-Barr virus, according to a later analysis. The study gave a list of some 150 TCR beta chains associated with cytomegalovirus. The cohort was sequenced for TCR beta chains only, and without alpha or paired-chain data the features that could be detected were limited. The classifier was reported to diagnose cytomegalovirus status with high specificity and sensitivity in both the original and validation cohorts. V-gene and J-gene trimming of TCR beta chains was associated with a missense DCLRE1C variant in a later genetic analysis, and the association was replicated in an independent cohort. According to a later analysis, most CMV-associated TCR beta chains appeared to be HLA-restricted, and the HLA associations seemed to be driven largely by CMV exposure. A later analysis associated 15,000 to 20,000 TCR beta sequences with specific HLA alleles at a false discovery rate of 0.05. An earlier analysis of 450 to 750 of the donors showed that most TCR beta V segments appeared in productive rearrangements either about 87% or about 30% of the time, which broadly matched IMGT annotations. In vitro tests confirmed that a few of the cytomegalovirus-associated TCR beta chains recognize cytomegalovirus antigens.

In total, more than 500 healthy bone marrow donors made up the cohort. At the time of sampling, all cohort members were nominally healthy, though unrecorded immune exposures were likely present. The donor was CMV seronegative and was included in the group of approximately 350 seronegative cohort members. A peripheral blood sample was provided by each donor, and peripheral blood mononuclear cells were used for TCR beta sequencing. Genomic DNA was extracted from the blood cell samples with the Qiagen DNeasy Blood Extraction Kit. Receptor amplification or capture employed the immunoSEQ multiplex PCR assay. A mixture of 60 forward primers for TCR Vbeta segments and 13 reverse primers for TCR Jbeta segments was used in the multiplex PCR. A multiplex PCR assay on genomic DNA amplified the CDR3 region of rearranged TCR beta genes. Amplified TCR beta libraries were sequenced as 87-base-pair reads on the Illumina HiSeq System. The original pipeline was this. Across the 640 or so repertoires, a later analysis counted 80 million or so unique TCR beta chains, around 11 million of which were shared by at least two donors. A nearest-neighbor algorithm error-corrected the raw reads and collapsed the reads into unique sequences, merging closely related sequences to remove PCR and sequencing errors. Alignment of CDR3 sequences to IMGT reference sequences was used to assign V, D and J gene segments. Each retained sequence needed at least a six-nucleotide match to both a V gene segment and a J gene segment. Rearrangements were called productive when the CDR3 lacked stop codons and stayed in frame with V and J; all others were non-productive. Following IMGT convention, CDR3 was defined as the stretch from the second conserved V-encoded cysteine to the conserved J-encoded phenylalanine. Sequences without an unambiguous match to a single V gene segment were excluded from the earlier analysis of almost 600 of the donors. In an earlier analysis of roughly 500 of the donors, V segments were called functional above 56.7% productive rearrangements and were called segregating when the between-donor standard deviation exceeded 5%. A statistical classification framework was built for diagnosing cytomegalovirus status from the catalog of TCR beta chain sequences. In a later analysis, V and J genes were assigned by comparing TCR nucleotide sequences against IMGT/GENE-DB human TR gene sequences. A later analysis assigned CDR3 sequences and most-parsimonious VDJ recombination scenarios with the TCRdist pipeline. In a later analysis, every TCR beta chain was defined by the combination of its CDR3 amino acid sequence and its V-gene family, and reads without a unique V-gene family were dropped. As a way to deal with suspected cross-contamination and a sequencing artifact, a later analysis dropped over 550 nucleotide sequences that were highly shared and had low generation probability. A later analysis calculated a clonal expansion index for each public chain from normalized within-repertoire ranks of inferred template counts. In a later analysis, generation probabilities were computed using a VDJ recombination model fitted to out-of-frame rearrangements, and the results were checked against IGoR. In a later analysis, hypergeometric tests were used to score TCR-TCR, TCR-HLA and TCR-CMV co-occurrence, with a repertoire-size bias correction applied to TCR pairs. To estimate false discovery rates, a later analysis permuted the HLA or CMV assignments 20 times. In a later analysis, co-occurring TCRs were grouped with DBSCAN, and TCRdist sequence similarity was added when clustering was performed within HLA-allele-positive subsets. Repertoires with fewer than 30,000 or more than 120,000 public chains were left out of co-occurrence clustering, as were several repertoires with anomalous nucleotide sharing. Drawn from immuneACCESS, this table holds only the in-frame rearrangements with V and J called that TCRdb kept. Clones are partly lost; checked studies trace under half to an unresolved V gene and leave the rest unexplained. The D gene and trimming were derived from the DNA, and the V and J assignments and clone size from that table. Here the sample has around 180,000 clones; approximately 84% occur a single time. The ten largest clones add up to 0.2% to 0.3% of the sample.

A word on this clone: Which antigen it targets is not known. No clone much larger than this one lies a single base away; base qualities are absent.

For CDR1 and CDR2, the germline V gene lists SGHVS and FQNEAQ. The CDR3 starts with the cysteine, ends with the phenylalanine, and has 15 residues. Of the read, only the CDR3 DNA is kept; its 45 bases are in frame from base 1. The germline ends are 9 bases apart after V is trimmed by 3 bases and J by 0 bases. The chain links TRBV7-8 with TRBJ1-3, with the D gene too uncertain to name. Sequencing was done on a sample of PBMCs. The sequence was obtained from a girl less than two years old in good health and CMV-seronegative. For the CDR3, the sequence is CASSFTFSSGNTIYF. The bases read TGTGCCAGCAGCTTTACGTTTAGCTCTGGAAACACCATATATTTT.